A few counts support the clone carrying this T cell receptor beta chain. The antigen remains unidentified. TCRdb re-called the 5' RACE reads with MiXCR, one entry per CDR3 protein. The repertoire holds roughly 99,000 distinct CDR3 sequences, with roughly 6% as singletons. Trimming removed 5 bases at V and 0 bases at J, with 13 bases between. In germline, CDR1 is SGHAT, CDR2 FQNNGV. This CDR3 region has 15 residues. The data originate from a study of T cells after yellow fever vaccination. Findings of the study overall: By day 5 rather than day 15, the secondary response had peaked, though it was weaker. Clones from primary vaccination mostly reappeared after the booster (less than 98% CD4, over 85% CD8). A small share of clonotypes appeared in both CD4 and CD8 compartments.

The V and J genes are TRBV11-2 and TRBJ1-1; weak D call: TRBD1 (6 bases). The sample in question was CD8+ T cells sorted from PBMCs, obtained 10 days after the yellow fever booster vaccination. The TCR sequence derives from a man younger than 35 who received the YFV17D yellow fever vaccine. The CDR3 loop is CASSANTGMNTEAFF. The CDR3 DNA reads as TGTGCCAGCAGCGCTAACACAGGGATGAACACTGAAGCTTTCTTT.